This TCR beta chain was observed in a study of T cell repertoires in cytomegalovirus infection. At the level of the study: Public TCR beta signatures marked donors with CMV infection and the matching HLA. Regarding the study as a whole: Across the ex vivo response, the dominant clonotypes were HLA-C-restricted CMV-specific TCR beta clonotypes.

V was pared by 3 bases and J by 4 bases, with 6 bases of the junction left unmatched. This CDR3 region has 16 residues. Germline V gene sequence: CDR1 DFQATT, CDR2 SNEGSKA (reference sequence). MiXCR, applied by TCRdb to the reads, yields one record per CDR3 protein. Among approximately 600,000 distinct CDR3 sequences listed, over 35% were seen once. This clonotype was detected only a few times. Its antigen is undetermined. This clonotype was obtained from a human donor in good health (CMV status not recorded). Some clones in this sample may be carry-over from other donors' samples. V gene TRBV20-1 combines with J gene TRBJ2-1, with 13 bases that match TRBD2. The input for sequencing was cultured PBMCs, taken from culture after CMV antigen stimulation. CDR3 sequence reads: CSARAGTSGMYNEQFF. DNA of the CDR3: TGCAGTGCTAGGGCTGGGACTAGCGGGATGTACAATGAGCAGTTCTTC.